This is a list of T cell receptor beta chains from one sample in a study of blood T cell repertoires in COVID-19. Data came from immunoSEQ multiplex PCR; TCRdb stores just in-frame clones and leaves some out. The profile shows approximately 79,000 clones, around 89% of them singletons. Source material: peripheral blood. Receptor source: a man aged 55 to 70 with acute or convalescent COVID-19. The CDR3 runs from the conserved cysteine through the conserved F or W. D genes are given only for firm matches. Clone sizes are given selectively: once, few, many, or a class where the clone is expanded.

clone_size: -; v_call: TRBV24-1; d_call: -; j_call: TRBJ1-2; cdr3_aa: CATSDPWDTNGYTF; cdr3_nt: TGTGCCACCAGTGATCCTTGGGACACTAATGGCTACACCTTC
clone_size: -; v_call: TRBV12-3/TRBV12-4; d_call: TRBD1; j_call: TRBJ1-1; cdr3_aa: CASSPTGRAFF; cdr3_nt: TGTGCCAGCAGCCCGACAGGGAGGGCTTTCTTT
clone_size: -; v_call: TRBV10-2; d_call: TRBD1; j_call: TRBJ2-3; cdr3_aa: CASRRTTGEDTQYF; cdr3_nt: TGCGCCAGCAGACGAACGACAGGGGAGGATACGCAGTATTTT
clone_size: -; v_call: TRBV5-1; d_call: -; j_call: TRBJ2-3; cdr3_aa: CASRTTTLTADTQYF; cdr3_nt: TGCGCCAGCAGAACGACGACTCTTACTGCAGATACGCAGTATTTT
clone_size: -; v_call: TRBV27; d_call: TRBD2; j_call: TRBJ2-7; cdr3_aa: CASSHRTSGYEQYF; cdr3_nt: TGTGCCAGCAGTCACCGGACTAGCGGCTACGAGCAGTACTTC
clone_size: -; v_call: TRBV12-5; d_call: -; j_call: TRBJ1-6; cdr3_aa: CASGPQVNNSPLHF; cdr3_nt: TGTGCTAGTGGTCCACAGGTTAATAATTCACCCCTCCACTTT
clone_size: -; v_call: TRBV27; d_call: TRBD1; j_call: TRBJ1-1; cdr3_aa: CASSFLRQGMNTEAFF; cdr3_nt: TGTGCCAGCAGTTTCCTCCGACAGGGAATGAACACTGAAGCTTTCTTT
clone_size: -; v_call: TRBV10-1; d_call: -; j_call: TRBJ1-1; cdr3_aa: CASSELKSEAFF; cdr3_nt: TGCGCCAGCTCCGAGTTAAAGTCTGAAGCTTTCTTT
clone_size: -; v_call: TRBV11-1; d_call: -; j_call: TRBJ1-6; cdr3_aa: CASRYGGNSPLHF; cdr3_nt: TGTGCCAGCCGCTATGGGGGGAATTCACCCCTCCACTTT
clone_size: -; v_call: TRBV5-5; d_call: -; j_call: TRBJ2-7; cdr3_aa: CASSLYAGNSYEQYF; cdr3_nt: TGTGCCAGCAGCTTGTATGCGGGGAACTCCTACGAGCAGTACTTC
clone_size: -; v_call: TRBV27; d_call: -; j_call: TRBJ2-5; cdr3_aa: CASSWGVQETQYF; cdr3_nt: TGTGCCAGCAGTTGGGGCGTCCAAGAGACCCAGTACTTC
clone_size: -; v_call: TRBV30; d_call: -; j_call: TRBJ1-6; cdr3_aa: CAWSRITGNVGSPLHF; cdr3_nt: TGTGCCTGGAGTAGAATAACAGGGAACGTCGGTTCACCCCTCCACTTT
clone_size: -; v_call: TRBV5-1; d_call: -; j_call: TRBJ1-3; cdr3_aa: CASSLVQSPSSGNTIYF; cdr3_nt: TGCGCCAGCAGCTTGGTACAGAGCCCGAGCTCTGGAAACACCATATATTTT
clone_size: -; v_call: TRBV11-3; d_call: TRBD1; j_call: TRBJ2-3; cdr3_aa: CASSLGTGAEDTQYF; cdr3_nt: TGTGCCAGCAGCTTGGGTACAGGGGCCGAAGATACGCAGTATTTT
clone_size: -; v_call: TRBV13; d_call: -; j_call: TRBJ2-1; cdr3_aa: CASSSYSNEQFF; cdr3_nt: TGTGCCAGCAGCTCCTACAGCAATGAGCAGTTCTTC
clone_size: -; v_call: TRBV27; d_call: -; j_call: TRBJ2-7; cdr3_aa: CASSSGVRTYEQYF; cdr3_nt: TGTGCCAGCAGTTCCGGGGTCAGGACCTACGAGCAGTACTTC
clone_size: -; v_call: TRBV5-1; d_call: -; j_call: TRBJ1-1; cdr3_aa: CASSFRGGGTEAFF; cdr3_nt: TGCGCCAGCAGCTTCAGGGGAGGGGGCACTGAAGCTTTCTTT
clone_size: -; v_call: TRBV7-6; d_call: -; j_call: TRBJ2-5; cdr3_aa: CASSLMGKRDDAGETQYF; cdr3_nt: TGTGCCAGCAGCTTAATGGGAAAACGGGATGATGCTGGGGAGACCCAGTACTTC
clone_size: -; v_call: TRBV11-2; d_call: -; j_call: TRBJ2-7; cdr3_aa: CASSLVGSSYEQYF; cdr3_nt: TGTGCCAGCAGCTTGGTTGGCAGTTCCTACGAGCAGTACTTC
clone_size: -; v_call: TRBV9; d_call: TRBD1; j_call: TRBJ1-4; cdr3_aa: CASSEHRPGGNEKLFF; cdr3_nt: TGTGCCAGCAGCGAACACCGCCCAGGGGGGAATGAAAAACTGTTTTTT
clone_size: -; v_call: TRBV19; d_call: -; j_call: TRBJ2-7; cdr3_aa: CASSIGAGQSYEQYF; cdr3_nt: TGTGCCAGTAGTATAGGAGCCGGACAGTCATACGAGCAGTACTTC
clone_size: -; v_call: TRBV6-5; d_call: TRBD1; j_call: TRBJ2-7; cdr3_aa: CASSETGLSEQYF; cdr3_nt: TGTGCCAGCAGCGAGACAGGGCTAAGCGAGCAGTACTTC
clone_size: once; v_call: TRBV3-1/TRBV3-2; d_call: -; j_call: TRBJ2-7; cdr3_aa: CASSPITGYEQYF; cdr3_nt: TGTGCCAGCAGCCCCATAACAGGCTACGAGCAGTACTTC